One sample yielded the 8 T cell receptor beta chains listed below, sequenced in a study of control samples from healthy donors and cancer patients. The protocol was immunoSEQ multiplex PCR, while the TCRdb copy is restricted to in-frame clones and leaves out a portion. Counted here are 80,000 to 100,000 clones, around 90% occurring once; the ten biggest clones make up 3%. Sequenced input: blood. These receptors were collected from a human donor in good health. The donor label of this sample is uncertain.

The chain carries TRBV30 and TRBJ2-1; D may be TRBD1 or TRBD2 (6 bases each). This CDR3 is built from 15 residues. Deletions cut 2 bases from V and 4 bases from J, with 15 bases between. The V gene's germline CDR1 is GTSNPN and CDR2 SVGIG (reference sequence). CDR3 sequence: CAWSLMGGQYNEQFF. CDR3 nucleotide sequence: TGTGCCTGGAGTCTCATGGGAGGACAGTACAATGAGCAGTTCTTC. Together with reference TRBV30 and TRBJ2-1, the CDR3 gives the full variable domain: SQTIHQWPATLVQPVGSPLSLECTVEGTSNPNLYWYRQAAGRGLQLLFYSVGIGQISSEVPQNLSASRPQDRQFILSSKKLLLSDSGFYLCAWSLMGGQYNEQFFGPGTRLTVL.

The chain joins TRBV18 to TRBJ2-6; D call uncertain. From germline, CDR1 is KGHSH and CDR2 LQKENI. The CDR3 totals 15 residues. V shed 5 bases and J shed 1 base, with 9 bases lying between them. This CDR3 reads CASSTTSSGANVLTF. In DNA form, the CDR3 reads TGTGCCAGCTCAACCACGTCGTCTGGGGCCAACGTCCTGACTTTC.

The rearrangement uses TRBV4-1 and TRBJ1-5, with D tentatively TRBD1 (6 bases). Germline V gene data show CDR1 as MGHRA and CDR2 as YSYEKL. The V gene lost 0 bases and the J gene lost 5 bases, with 8 bases spanning the gap. The CDR3 runs to 14 residues. CDR3 residues: CASSQEGGHQPQHF. DNA of the CDR3: TGCGCCAGCAGCCAAGAGGGGGGGCATCAGCCCCAGCATTTT.

The chain employs TRBV9 and TRBJ2-1; 10 bases map to TRBD1. V shed 0 bases, J shed 0 bases, and the junction held 0 bases outside the gene matches. CDR3 length equals 16 residues. Per germline, CDR1 SGDLS and CDR2 YYNGEE. The DNA for the CDR3 is TGTGCCAGCAGCGTAGGGACAGGGGGCTCCTACAATGAGCAGTTCTTC. Its protein is CASSVGTGGSYNEQFF.

This clone is a singleton in its sample. The rearrangement joins TRBV5-6 to TRBJ1-1, with 11 bases that match TRBD1. The germline gives CDR1 SGHDT, CDR2 YYEEEE. The junction had 4 bases not matched to a gene; V was cut back by 2 bases and J by 4 bases. CDR3 size: 15 residues. CDR3 bases: TGTGCCAGCAGCTTAACCGGGACAGGGGGCACTGAAGCTTTCTTT. Its translation: CASSLTGTGGTEAFF.

This sequence joins TRBV6-5 and TRBJ2-7, with no clear D. The CDR3 has 13 residues. Trimming shortened V by 6 bases and J by 2 bases, and 11 bases separated the two germline ends. The germline V gene encodes CDR1 MNHEY and CDR2 SVGAGI. The DNA of the CDR3 is TGTGCCAGCAGCCCCAGTGGTACCTACGAGCAGTACGTC. Translation gives CASSPSGTYEQYV.

The V and J genes are TRBV7-9 and TRBJ2-1, with 7 bases fitting TRBD2. Losses at the gene ends were 8 bases for V and 2 bases for J; bases not matched to a gene: 21. Germline CDR1 SEHNR, CDR2 FQNEAQ (reference sequence). The CDR3 totals 19 residues. CDR3 sequence reads: CASLLSDRDYPSPYNEQFF. As DNA, the CDR3 is TGTGCCAGCTTACTCTCAGACCGGGACTACCCATCTCCCTACAATGAGCAGTTCTTC.

The rearrangement links TRBV3-1 (or the pseudogene TRBV3-2) to TRBJ2-5; perhaps TRBD2 as D (6 bases). The CDR3 sequence is 15 residues long. The V gene's germline CDR1 is LGHDT and CDR2 YNNKEL (reference sequence). V was cut by 4 bases and J by 7 bases, with 19 bases left in between. The DNA of the CDR3 is TGTGCCAGCAGCCCGGGACTTCTGGGGGGAAGGACCCAGTACTTC. Encoded protein: CASSPGLLGGRTQYF.